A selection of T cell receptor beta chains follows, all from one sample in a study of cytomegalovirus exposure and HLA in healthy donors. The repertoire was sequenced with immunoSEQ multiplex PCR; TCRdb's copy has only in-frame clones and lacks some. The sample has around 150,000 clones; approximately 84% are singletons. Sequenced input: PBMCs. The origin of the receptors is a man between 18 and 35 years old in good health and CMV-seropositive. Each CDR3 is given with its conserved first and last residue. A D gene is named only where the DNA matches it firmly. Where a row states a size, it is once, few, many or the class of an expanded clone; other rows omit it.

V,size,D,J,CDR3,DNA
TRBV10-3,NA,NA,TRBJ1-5,CAGAGESNQPQHF,TGTGCCGGCGCCGGAGAGAGCAATCAGCCCCAGCATTTT
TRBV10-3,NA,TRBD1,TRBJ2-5,CAISEDRVGETQYF,TGTGCCATCAGTGAGGACAGGGTCGGAGAGACCCAGTACTTC
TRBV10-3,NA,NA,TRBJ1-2,CATWDTSNYGYTF,TGTGCCACCTGGGACACTTCTAACTATGGCTACACCTTC
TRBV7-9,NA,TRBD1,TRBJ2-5,CASSPTGTAKETQYF,TGTGCCAGCAGCCCAACTGGGACAGCGAAAGAGACCCAGTACTTC
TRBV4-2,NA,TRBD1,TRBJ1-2,CASSLGQGDYGYTF,TGTGCCAGCAGCCTGGGACAGGGAGACTATGGCTACACCTTC
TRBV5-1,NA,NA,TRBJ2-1,CASSLNKNEQFF,TGCGCCAGCAGCTTAAACAAGAATGAGCAGTTCTTC
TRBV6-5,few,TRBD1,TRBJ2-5,CASSSKGQGQETQYF,TGTGCCAGCAGTTCCAAAGGACAGGGCCAAGAGACCCAGTACTTC
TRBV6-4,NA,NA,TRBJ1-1,CASSEYPGPDTEAFF,TGTGCCAGCAGTGAGTATCCAGGGCCGGACACTGAAGCTTTCTTT
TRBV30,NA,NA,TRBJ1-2,CAWSAGGSYGYTF,TGTGCCTGGAGTGCGGGGGGATCCTATGGCTACACCTTC
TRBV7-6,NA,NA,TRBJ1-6,CASSLESVENSPLHF,TGTGCCAGCAGCTTAGAAAGCGTTGAGAATTCACCCCTCCACTTT
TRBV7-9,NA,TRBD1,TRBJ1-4,CASSTGTGRGLNEKLFF,TGTGCCAGCAGCACCGGGACAGGGAGGGGCCTTAATGAAAAACTGTTTTTT
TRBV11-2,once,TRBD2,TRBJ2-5,CASSFTSGGAFQETQYF,TGTGCCAGCAGCTTTACTAGCGGGGGGGCCTTCCAAGAGACCCAGTACTTC
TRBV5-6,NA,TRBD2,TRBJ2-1,CASSLLGSSSGGAMNEQFF,TGTGCCAGCAGCTTGCTGGGCAGTTCTAGCGGGGGGGCGATGAATGAGCAGTTCTTC
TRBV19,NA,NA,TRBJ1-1,CASNNRVNTEAFF,TGTGCCAGTAATAACAGAGTGAACACTGAAGCTTTCTTT
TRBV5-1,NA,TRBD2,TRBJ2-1,CASSLGLAGRSWFF,TGCGCCAGCAGCTTGGGGCTAGCGGGGAGGTCATGGTTCTTC
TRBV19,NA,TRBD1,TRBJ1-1,CASSGGTGGVTEAFF,TGTGCCAGTAGTGGAGGGACAGGGGGCGTCACTGAAGCTTTCTTT
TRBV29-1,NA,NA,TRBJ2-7,CSVEGATPYEQYF,TGCAGCGTTGAAGGAGCGACTCCCTACGAGCAGTACTTC
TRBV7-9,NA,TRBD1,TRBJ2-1,CASSPGGRVQFF,TGTGCCAGCAGCCCAGGGGGTAGGGTGCAGTTCTTC
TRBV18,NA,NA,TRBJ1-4,CASSRQNNEKLFF,TGTGCCAGCTCAAGACAGAATAATGAAAAACTGTTTTTT
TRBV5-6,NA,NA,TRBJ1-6,CASSLEAARNSPLHF,TGTGCCAGCAGCTTGGAAGCAGCCAGGAATTCACCCCTCCACTTT
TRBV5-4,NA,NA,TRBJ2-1,CASSFGLNSYNEQFF,TGTGCCAGCAGCTTTGGACTAAACTCCTACAATGAGCAGTTCTTC
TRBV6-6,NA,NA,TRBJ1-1,CASSYEAGYTEAFF,TGTGCCAGCAGTTACGAGGCAGGGTACACTGAAGCTTTCTTT
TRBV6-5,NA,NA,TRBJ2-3,CASSTRDTQYF,TGTGCCAGCAGTACACGAGATACGCAGTATTTT
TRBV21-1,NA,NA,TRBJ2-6,CASSNLRAGRTVSASGANVLTF,TGTGCCAGCAGCAACCTTAGAGCCGGGCGGACAGTCTCTGCCTCTGGGGCCAACGTCCTGACTTTC
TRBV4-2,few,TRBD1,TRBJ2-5,CASSQDLQGVRETQYF,TGTGCCAGCAGCCAAGATTTACAGGGGGTGAGGGAGACCCAGTACTTC
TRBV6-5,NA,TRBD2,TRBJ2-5,CASKWTSGQETQYF,TGTGCCAGCAAGTGGACTAGCGGGCAAGAGACCCAGTACTTC
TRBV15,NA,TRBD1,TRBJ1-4,CATSRGDSNEKLFF,TGTGCCACCAGCAGAGGGGACAGTAATGAAAAACTGTTTTTT
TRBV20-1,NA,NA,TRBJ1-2,CSATGTNDYTF,TGCAGTGCGACCGGGACAAATGACTACACCTTC
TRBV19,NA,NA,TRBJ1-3,CASRDGSGNTIYF,TGTGCCAGTCGAGATGGCTCTGGAAACACCATATATTTT
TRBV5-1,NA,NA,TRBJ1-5,CASSLRGNQPQHF,TGCGCCAGCAGCTTACGCGGAAACCAGCCCCAGCATTTT
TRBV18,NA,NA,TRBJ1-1,CASSLGILRGERTEAFF,TGTGCCAGCTCACTCGGTATATTAAGGGGCGAAAGAACTGAAGCTTTCTTT
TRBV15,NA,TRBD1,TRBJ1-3,CATSNLGTGFGNTIYF,TGTGCCACCAGCAACCTAGGGACAGGGTTTGGAAACACCATATATTTT
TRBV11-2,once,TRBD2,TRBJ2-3,CASRVFSLAGGPSTDTQYF,TGTGCCAGCAGGGTTTTTTCACTAGCGGGGGGCCCTAGCACAGATACGCAGTATTTT
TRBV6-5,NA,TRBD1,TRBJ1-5,CASSENRGQPQHF,TGTGCCAGCAGTGAGAACAGGGGCCAGCCCCAGCATTTT
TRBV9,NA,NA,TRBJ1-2,CASSGGGTPTNYGYTF,TGTGCCAGCAGCGGGGGGGGAACACCTACTAACTATGGCTACACCTTC
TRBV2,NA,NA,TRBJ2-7,CASSRNTGGSSYEQYF,TGTGCCAGCAGTCGAAATACGGGGGGCTCCTCCTACGAGCAGTACTTC
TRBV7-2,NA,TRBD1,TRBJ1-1,CASSTLGQGMNTEAFF,TGTGCCAGCAGCACCTTGGGACAGGGTATGAACACTGAAGCTTTCTTT
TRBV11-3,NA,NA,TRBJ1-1,CASSLGTDPDTEAFF,TGTGCCAGCAGCTTAGGGACAGATCCTGACACTGAAGCTTTCTTT
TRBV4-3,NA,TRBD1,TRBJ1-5,CASSIRQGEQPQHF,TGCGCCAGCAGCATCCGACAGGGGGAACAGCCCCAGCATTTT
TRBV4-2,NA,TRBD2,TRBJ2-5,CASSQALSSGGARETQYF,TGTGCCAGCAGCCAAGCCCTATCGAGCGGGGGGGCAAGGGAGACCCAGTACTTC
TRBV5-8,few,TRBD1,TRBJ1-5,CASSPLGTGSQPQHF,TGTGCCAGCAGCCCCCTAGGGACAGGGAGTCAGCCCCAGCATTTT
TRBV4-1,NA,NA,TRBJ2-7,CASSPRQEASYEQYF,TGCGCCAGCAGCCCACGACAGGAGGCCTCCTACGAGCAGTACTTC
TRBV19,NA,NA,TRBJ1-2,CASSIDRGARYGYTF,TGTGCCAGTAGTATAGATCGGGGGGCTCGCTATGGCTACACCTTC
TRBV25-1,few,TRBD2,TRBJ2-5,CASRATSAETQYF,TGTGCCAGCAGGGCGACTAGCGCAGAGACCCAGTACTTC
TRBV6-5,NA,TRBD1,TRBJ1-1,CASSSQGASTEAFF,TGTGCCAGCAGTTCACAGGGGGCTTCCACTGAAGCTTTCTTT
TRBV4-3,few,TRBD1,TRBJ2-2,CASSQDATGGTGELFF,TGCGCCAGCAGCCAAGACGCGACAGGGGGGACCGGGGAGCTTTTTTTT
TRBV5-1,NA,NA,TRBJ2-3,CASRSRGTDTQYF,TGCGCCAGCAGATCGAGGGGCACAGATACGCAGTATTTT
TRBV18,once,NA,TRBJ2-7,CASSPPRGSYEQYF,TGTGCCAGCTCACCACCGCGAGGATCCTACGAGCAGTACTTC
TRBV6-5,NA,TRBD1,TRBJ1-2,CASTLRQGDDGYTF,TGTGCCAGCACCCTAAGACAGGGGGACGATGGCTACACCTTC
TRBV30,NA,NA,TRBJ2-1,CAWSTPNYYNEQFF,TGTGCCTGGAGTACCCCGAACTACTACAATGAGCAGTTCTTC
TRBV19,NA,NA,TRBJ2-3,CASSIASAQSTDTQYF,TGTGCCAGTAGTATAGCTAGCGCGCAGAGCACAGATACGCAGTATTTT
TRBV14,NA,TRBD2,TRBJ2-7,CASSQDSPTSGGSSYEQYF,TGTGCCAGCAGCCAAGATTCCCCAACTAGCGGGGGAAGCTCCTACGAGCAGTACTTC
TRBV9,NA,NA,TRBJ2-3,CASSVDDPDAQYF,TGTGCCAGCAGCGTAGATGATCCAGATGCGCAGTATTTT